This TCR beta chain was found in a study of quantifying T cell responses using KT2 cells. Study information: Reverse transcription used primers in the TCR alpha and beta constant regions. Under optimum conditions, T4 ligation efficiency was estimated at more than 8.5%.

J was trimmed by 7 bases and V by 3 bases; bases with no gene match: 5. The CDR3 length is 14 residues. Each cDNA got a UMI-containing oligo ligated at its 3' end. The first PCR ran roughly 4 cycles with an equimolar RC1.1 and RC1.2 beta primer mix. One entry per CDR3 protein, called by TCRdb with MiXCR from the UMI-ligation and nested PCR reads. This table has about 33,000 distinct CDR3 sequences, 10% appearing once. The TCR was taken from a human donor. The chain couples TRBV12-3 or TRBV12-4 to TRBJ2-1; 8 positions agree with TRBD2. Sequenced sample: PBMCs spiked with cells of the T cell clone KT2. The CDR3 DNA reads as TGTGCCAGCAGTTTCGGGGGGGCCGTGAATGAGCAGTTCTTC. Its protein product is CASSFGGAVNEQFF.